This T cell receptor beta chain stems from a study of vaccination effects on CD4 cells after COVID-19. Study findings and constraints: The study found that only 1 of 255 vaccine-induced clones from healthy vaccinees cross-reacted with common cold coronaviruses. The study found marked clonal contraction of infection- and vaccine-induced clones late after vaccination.

Cells that had been cultured for ten to eleven days were the source of isolated CD4+ T cells. Half-medium replacement with IL-2 medium occurred on days 3 and 7. The CDR3 spans 16 residues. With V trimmed by 4 bases and J by 4 bases, 12 bases remained unmatched. CDR1 and CDR2 (germline): LNHDA, SQIVND (reference sequence). Turning to this clone: Its antigen is still unknown.

The method was immunoSEQ multiplex PCR; TCRdb's version includes in-frame clones alone and lacks a portion of them. In the table there are under 60,000 clones, more than 65% of which are singletons. Source: CD4+ T cells from PBMCs cultured without peptide, taken before COVID-19 vaccination. V and J are TRBV19 and TRBJ1-2; the match to TRBD1 covers 7 bases. This sequence originates from a human donor who received a COVID-19 vaccine. The CDR3 loop is CASSTLGTGTVYGYTF. CDR3 nucleotides: TGTGCCAGTAGTACCCTTGGGACCGGGACAGTCTATGGCTACACCTTC.